Presented here are 8 T cell receptor beta chains from one specimen sequenced in a study of CD8 T cells in ankylosing spondylitis. MiXCR, run by TCRdb on the 5' RACE reads, gives a single entry per CDR3 protein. The sample consists of some 140,000 distinct CDR3 sequences, 10% to 12% of them appearing once. The sequenced material came from blood, either unsorted or a sorted T cell fraction (not recorded which). Receptors were obtained from a female donor with ankylosing spondylitis or in good health (not recorded which).

At least ten counts were recorded for this clonotype. In DNA form, the CDR3 reads TGTGCCAGCAGTGAGGGCTTGTGGGGGGCCAACGTCCTGACTTTC. It specifies CASSEGLWGANVLTF. This chain links TRBV6-1 with TRBJ2-6; D ambiguous. This CDR3 is 15 amino acids long. Trimming removed 3 bases at V and 4 bases at J, with 10 bases between. The germline V gene has CDR1 MNHNS and CDR2 SASEGT.

The table lists this clonotype with many counts. The chain employs TRBV23-1 and TRBJ2-2; no reliable D call. TRBV23-1 is recorded as an ORF, its role being uncertain. Trimming removed 4 bases at V and 3 bases at J, with 12 bases between. The CDR3 runs 15 residues. CDR3 protein: CASSRDTGDTGELFF. The CDR3 DNA reads TGCGCCAGCAGTCGCGACACGGGCGACACCGGGGAGCTGTTTTTT.

Comment on this clonotype: The junction and the germline gene differ at one end; a read error may be behind it. This chain joins TRBV9 and TRBJ2-2, with TRBD1 matching over 9 bases. The germline gives CDR1 SGDLS, CDR2 YYNGEE. The CDR3 contains 18 residues. The CDR3 bases are TGTGCCAGCAGCCCACGGAGGAACAGGGGGCTGAACACCGGGGAGCTGCTTTTT. This gives the protein CASSPRRNRGLNTGELLF.

This clonotype was observed many times. This chain joins TRBV7-8 and TRBJ2-7; D call uncertain. The ends were cut back, 2 bases at V and 5 bases at J, with 10 bases in the middle. CDR3 length equals 13 residues. Germline lookup yields CDR1 SGHVS and CDR2 FQNEAQ. CDR3 sequence reads: CASSLRVKNEQYF. CDR3 in DNA: TGTGCCAGCAGCTTACGTGTTAAGAACGAGCAGTACTTC. Looking up the rest from reference TRBV7-8 and TRBJ2-7 gives the full variable domain: GAGVSQSPRYKVAKRGQDVALRCDPISGHVSLFWYQQALGQGPEFLTYFQNEAQLDKSGLPSDRFFAERPEGSVSTLKIQRTQQEDSAVYLCASSLRVKNEQYFGPGTRLTVT.

In DNA form, the CDR3 reads TGTGCCAGCAGTCGCCTCGGCGGGAGAGCTTCCGGCGAGCAGTACTTC. Translated: CASSRLGGRASGEQYF. The V and J genes are TRBV12-1 and TRBJ2-7; no check of the table's D call, TRBD2, against the DNA was made. TRBV12-1 is termed a pseudogene. CDR3 length: 16 residues.

This chain connects TRBV13 to TRBJ2-3, with 8 nucleotides matching TRBD1. This CDR3 is 15 amino acids long. From germline, CDR1 is PRHDT and CDR2 FYEKMQ (reference sequence). V dropped 5 bases and J dropped 0; count of bases not matched to a gene: 4. The CDR3 sequence is CASSPRTGSTDTQYF. The CDR3 nucleotides are TGTGCCAGCAGCCCCCGGACAGGGAGCACAGATACGCAGTATTTT.

There are many counts of this clonotype. The chain joins TRBV6-5 to TRBJ1-3, with D unclear. The ends were cut back, 2 bases at V and 0 bases at J, with 11 bases in the middle. This CDR3 is built from 16 residues. Germline loops: CDR1 MNHEY, CDR2 SVGAGI. CDR3 region: CASSYQSFYSGNTIYF. The CDR3 nucleotides are TGTGCCAGCAGTTACCAGTCGTTTTACTCTGGAAACACCATATATTTT.

This clonotype has only a few counts. The chain carries TRBV5-1 and TRBJ1-2; 7 bases match TRBD1. The CDR3 contains 15 residues. J lost 8 bases, V lost 1 base, and 11 bases had no gene match. The germline V gene has CDR1 SGHRS and CDR2 YFSETQ. DNA for the CDR3: TGCGCCAGCAGCTTGCCCCATCCGGGACAGTTGGGCTACACCTTC. Its translation: CASSLPHPGQLGYTF.